Listed here is a single T cell receptor beta chain. The antigen is undetermined. The sample originates from a study of T cell repertoires in cytomegalovirus infection. MiXCR was run by TCRdb on the reads, yielding one entry per CDR3 protein. Here the sample spans fewer than 1,000,000 distinct CDR3 sequences, around 32% being singletons. The V gene's germline CDR1 is MNHEY and CDR2 SVGEGT. The CDR3 is made up of 12 amino acids. Trimming removed 7 bases at V and 6 bases at J, with 12 bases between. This chain uses TRBV6-2 or TRBV6-3 with TRBJ1-1, with D possibly TRBD1 on 6 matching bases. The sample consisted of cultured CD8+ T cells from PBMCs, taken from culture after CMV antigen stimulation. The clonotype comes from a human donor in good health (CMV status not recorded). Some clones in this sample may be carry-over from other donors' samples. The CDR3, as DNA: TGTGCCAGCATGGCAGGGGTCGCTGAAGCTTTCTTT. This encodes CASMAGVAEAFF.